There are a few counts of the clone carrying this TCR beta chain. Its antigen is undetermined. The data were taken from a study of vaccination and CD4 T cells after COVID-19. Study-level background: Post-vaccination samples were procured at a median of approximately 72 days following dose two (range 14 to 241). Each control culture was treated with a CEFX pool, an HIV-1 Nef pool, or no peptide.

Regarding treatment: approximately nine-day PBMC culture with coronavirus spike peptide pools or control peptides (ViraFEST assay). Germline V lookup: CDR1 SGHRS, CDR2 YFSETQ. Trimming cost V 2 bases and J 3 bases; bases outside gene matches: 4. This CDR3 contains 14 residues. Once obtained from cultured CD4+ T cells, the DNA was sequenced using the Oncomine TCR Beta short-read assay. Genomic DNA extraction was carried out from cultured CD4+ T cells. TCRdb re-derived calls from the PCR reads in MiXCR, one entry per CDR3 protein. This table holds about 21,000 distinct CDR3 sequences, roughly half found once. Study results and limitations: Convalescent patients had a median about 90% of reactive clones appearing only post-vaccination.

This chain connects TRBV5-1 to TRBJ1-1; 7 bases align to TRBD1. The specimen was CD4+ T cells from blood, cultured in vitro. The sequence came from a human donor who had recovered from COVID-19. CDR3 DNA: TGCGCCAGCAGCTTACAGGGGAGTGACACTGAAGCTTTCTTT. Residues: CASSLQGSDTEAFF.